The following is a TCR beta chain sequence with its context. This CDR3 has 16 residues. Trimming stripped 2 bases from V and 6 bases from J, with 19 bases between. Germline CDR1 is MNHEY and CDR2 is SMNVEV (reference sequence). Per the authors' pipeline: It was from reference gene primer amplification that nucleated cell counts were estimated. Sequencing was performed with immunoSEQ multiplex PCR; in TCRdb, only in-frame clones are kept and a portion is missing. D and trimming come from the DNA, and the V and J calls and clone size come from that table. This table holds approximately 230,000 clones, roughly 83% found once. This entry belongs to a study of blood T cell repertoires in COVID-19. Study background: The United States, Italy and Spain supplied acute and convalescent COVID-19 samples. PBMCs, B-cell-depleted T cells, or T cells were the source of the cDNA or gDNA that made up the material.

The specimen sequenced was peripheral blood. The chain carries TRBV27 and TRBJ1-1; D possibly corresponds to TRBD1 (6 bases). The origin of this receptor is a man older than 75 with acute or convalescent COVID-19. DNA for the CDR3: TGTGCCAGCAGTTTAATACTGGGGGCGCGAATCTCTGAAGCTTTCTTT. The encoded protein is CASSLILGARISEAFF.